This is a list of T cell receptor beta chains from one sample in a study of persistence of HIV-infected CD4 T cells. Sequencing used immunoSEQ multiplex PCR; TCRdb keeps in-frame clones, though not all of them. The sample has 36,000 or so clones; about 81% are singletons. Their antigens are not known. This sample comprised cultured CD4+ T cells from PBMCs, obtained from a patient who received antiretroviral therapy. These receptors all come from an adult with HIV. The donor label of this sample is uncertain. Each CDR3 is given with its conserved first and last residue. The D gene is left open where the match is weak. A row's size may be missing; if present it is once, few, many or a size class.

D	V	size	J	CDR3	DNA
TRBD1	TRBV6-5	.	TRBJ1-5	CASSYRGQGQPQHF	TGTGCCAGCAGTTACAGGGGGCAAGGTCAGCCCCAGCATTTT
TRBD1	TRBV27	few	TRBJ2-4	CASSPSSGQGGNIQYF	TGTGCCAGCAGTCCTTCATCGGGACAGGGCGGGAACATTCAGTACTTC
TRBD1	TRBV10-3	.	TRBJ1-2	CAISFGTGDRGGYTF	TGTGCCATCAGCTTTGGGACAGGGGATCGGGGTGGCTACACCTTC
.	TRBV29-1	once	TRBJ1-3	CSVDQGSGNTIYF	TGCAGCGTTGATCAGGGCTCTGGAAACACCATATATTTT
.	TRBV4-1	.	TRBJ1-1	CASSQGRGPDTEAFF	TGCGCCAGCAGCCAGGGCCGGGGCCCCGACACTGAAGCTTTCTTT
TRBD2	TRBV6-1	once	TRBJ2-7	CASSVTSGGAGAYEQYF	TGTGCCAGCAGTGTTACTAGCGGGGGGGCCGGCGCCTACGAGCAGTACTTC
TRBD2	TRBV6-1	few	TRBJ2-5	CASTLEGLIQETQYF	TGTGCCAGCACCCTAGAGGGACTAATCCAAGAGACCCAGTACTTC
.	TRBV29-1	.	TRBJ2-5	CSVREGTLGETQYF	TGCAGCGTTCGGGAAGGGACTCTTGGGGAGACCCAGTACTTC
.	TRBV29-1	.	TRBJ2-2	CSVEARVGGELFF	TGCAGCGTTGAAGCCAGGGTGGGCGGGGAGCTGTTTTTT
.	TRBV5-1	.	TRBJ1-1	CASSLGFGLAFF	TGCGCCAGCAGCTTGGGCTTCGGCTTAGCTTTCTTT
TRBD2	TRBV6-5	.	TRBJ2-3	CASSLAGTSTDTQYF	TGTGCCAGCAGCCTAGCGGGGACTAGCACAGATACGCAGTATTTT
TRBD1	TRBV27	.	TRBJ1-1	CASSPGTGLMGVGFF	TGTGCCAGCAGTCCCGGGACAGGGTTAATGGGGGTGGGTTTCTTT
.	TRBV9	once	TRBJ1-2	CASSVEGGISGYTF	TGTGCCAGCAGCGTAGAGGGAGGGATAAGTGGCTACACCTTC
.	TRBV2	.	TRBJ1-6	CASRRTEDSPLHF	TGTGCCAGCAGACGGACAGAAGACTCACCCCTCCACTTT
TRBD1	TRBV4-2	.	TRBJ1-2	CASSQQGGDYGYTF	TGTGCCAGCAGCCAGCAGGGGGGGGACTATGGCTACACCTTC
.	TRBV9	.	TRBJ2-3	CASSVDNADTQYF	TGTGCCAGCAGCGTAGATAACGCGGATACGCAGTATTTT
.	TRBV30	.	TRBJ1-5	CAWSVPEFSNQPQHF	TGTGCCTGGAGTGTACCTGAATTTAGCAATCAGCCCCAGCATTTT
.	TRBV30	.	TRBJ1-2	CAWSVLTGGSNGYTF	TGTGCCTGGAGTGTACTTACTGGGGGCTCGAATGGCTACACCTTC
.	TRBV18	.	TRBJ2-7	CASSPQDLGSYEQYF	TGTGCCAGCTCACCCCAGGACTTGGGGTCCTACGAGCAGTACTTC
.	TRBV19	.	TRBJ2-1	CASSIVGGYNEQFF	TGTGCCAGCAGTATAGTCGGAGGGTACAATGAGCAGTTCTTC
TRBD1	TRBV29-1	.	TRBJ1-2	CSVVRQGYGYTF	TGCAGCGTTGTAAGACAGGGGTATGGCTACACCTTC
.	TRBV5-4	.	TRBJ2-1	CASSTRGRGLNNEQFF	TGTGCCAGCAGCACGCGGGGGAGGGGGCTGAACAATGAGCAGTTCTTC
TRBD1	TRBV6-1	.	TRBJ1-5	CASSGGTALPFSNQPQHF	TGTGCCAGCAGTGGGGGGACAGCTCTCCCATTTAGCAATCAGCCCCAGCATTTT
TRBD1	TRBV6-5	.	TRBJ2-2	CASRLGPGGAWELFF	TGTGCCAGCAGACTGGGACCAGGGGGCGCGTGGGAGCTGTTTTTT
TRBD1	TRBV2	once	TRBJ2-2	CASRGTANTGELFF	TGTGCCAGCAGAGGGACAGCCAACACCGGGGAGCTGTTTTTT
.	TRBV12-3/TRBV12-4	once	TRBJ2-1	CASSDLGATEQFF	TGTGCCAGCAGCGATCTGGGGGCGACTGAGCAGTTCTTC
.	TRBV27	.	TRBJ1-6	CASTPRGGAYNSPLHF	TGTGCCAGCACCCCAAGGGGGGGGGCTTATAATTCACCCCTCCACTTT
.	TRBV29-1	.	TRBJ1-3	CSALTESFSGNTIYF	TGCAGCGCCCTGACAGAGTCCTTCTCTGGAAACACCATATATTTT
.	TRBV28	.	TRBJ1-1	CASSSSNTEAFF	TGTGCCAGCAGCAGCTCGAACACTGAAGCTTTCTTT
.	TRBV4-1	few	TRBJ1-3	CASSQDPWETGNTIYF	TGCGCCAGCAGCCAAGATCCCTGGGAAACTGGAAACACCATATATTTT
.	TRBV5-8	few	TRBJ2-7	CASSATGYEQYF	TGTGCCAGCAGCGCAACAGGGTACGAGCAGTACTTC
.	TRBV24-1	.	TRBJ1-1	CATSGAAPNTEAFF	TGTGCCACCAGTGGGGCGGCACCGAACACTGAAGCTTTCTTT
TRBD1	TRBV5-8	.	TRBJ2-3	CASSLGQGARTDTQYF	TGTGCCAGCAGCTTGGGTCAGGGGGCGCGTACAGATACGCAGTATTTT
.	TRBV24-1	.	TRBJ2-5	CATAGRSQETQYF	TGTGCCACCGCGGGACGGTCCCAAGAGACCCAGTACTTC
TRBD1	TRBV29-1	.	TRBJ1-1	CSVAQGASDTEAFF	TGCAGCGTGGCCCAGGGGGCGTCGGACACTGAAGCTTTCTTT
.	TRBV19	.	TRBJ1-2	CASSSGYGYTF	TGTGCCAGTAGTTCAGGATATGGCTACACCTTC
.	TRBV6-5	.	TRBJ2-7	CASSYSSSYEQYF	TGTGCCAGCAGTTACTCGAGCAGCTACGAGCAGTACTTC
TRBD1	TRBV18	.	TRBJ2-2	CASTRTGGANTGELFF	TGTGCCAGCACGCGGACAGGGGGCGCGAACACCGGGGAGCTGTTTTTT
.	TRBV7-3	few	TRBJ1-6	CASSLKRINSPLHF	TGTGCCAGCAGCTTAAAACGGATCAATTCACCCCTCCACTTT
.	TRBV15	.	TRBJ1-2	CATSRVLGQFNYGYTF	TGTGCCACCAGCAGAGTGCTCGGGCAGTTCAACTATGGCTACACCTTC
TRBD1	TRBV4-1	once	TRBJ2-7	CASSNIIARQGASYEQYF	TGCGCCAGCAGCAATATTATAGCCCGACAGGGGGCCTCCTACGAGCAGTACTTC